The source of this T cell receptor (beta chain) is a study of cytomegalovirus exposure and HLA in healthy donors. Study information: Later, an analysis reported that the 130 or so validation repertoires had used the same platform as the approximately 660 first-cohort repertoires.

As for this clone: As yet, its antigen is unknown.

Broader study findings: Some public TCRs appeared in many individuals, while most sequences were rare. Among TCR beta chains, those listed as cytomegalovirus-associated numbered 164.

Some clones are missing from TCRdb's copy, which holds only in-frame ones; the method was immunoSEQ multiplex PCR. The repertoire holds roughly 120,000 clones, with 85% to 90% as singletons. The V gene lost 8 bases and the J gene lost 2 bases, with 13 bases spanning the gap. Germline V gives CDR1 MGHDK, CDR2 SYGVNS. This CDR3 has 13 amino acids. This chain joins TRBV25-1 and TRBJ2-7; D perhaps matches TRBD2 (5 bases). The clonotype was recovered from a woman aged 30 to 39 in good health and CMV-seronegative. Material for sequencing was PBMCs. This CDR3 is CASALGEAYEQYF. In DNA form, the CDR3 reads TGTGCCAGCGCGTTGGGAGAGGCCTACGAGCAGTACTTC.